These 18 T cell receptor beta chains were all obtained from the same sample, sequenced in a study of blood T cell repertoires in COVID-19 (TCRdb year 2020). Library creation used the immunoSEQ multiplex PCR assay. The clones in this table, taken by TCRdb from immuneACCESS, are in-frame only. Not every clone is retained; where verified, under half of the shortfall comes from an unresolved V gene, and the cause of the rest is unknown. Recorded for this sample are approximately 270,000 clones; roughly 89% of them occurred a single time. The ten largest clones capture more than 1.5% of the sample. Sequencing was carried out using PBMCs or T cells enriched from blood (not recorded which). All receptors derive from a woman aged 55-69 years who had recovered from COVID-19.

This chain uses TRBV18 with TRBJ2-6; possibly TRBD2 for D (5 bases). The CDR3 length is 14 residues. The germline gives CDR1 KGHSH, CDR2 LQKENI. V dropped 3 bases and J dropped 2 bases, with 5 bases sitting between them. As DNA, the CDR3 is TGTGCCAGCTCACCGAGGGCTGGGGCCAACGTCCTGACTTTC. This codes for CASSPRAGANVLTF. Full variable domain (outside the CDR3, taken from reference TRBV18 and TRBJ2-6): NAGVMQNPRHLVRRRGQEARLRCSPMKGHSHVYWYRQLPEEGLKFMVYLQKENIIDESGMPKERFSAEFPKEGPSILRIQQVVRGDSAAYFCASSPRAGANVLTFGAGSRLTVL.

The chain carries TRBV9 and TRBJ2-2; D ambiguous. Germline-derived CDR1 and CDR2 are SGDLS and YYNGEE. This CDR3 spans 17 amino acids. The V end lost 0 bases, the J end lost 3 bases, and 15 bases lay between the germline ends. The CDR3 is CASSVVGGTGYTGELFF. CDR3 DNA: TGTGCCAGCAGCGTAGTCGGTGGCACGGGTTACACCGGGGAGCTGTTTTTT.

The CDR3 sequence: CASSQETGGTEAFF. The CDR3 bases are TGTGCCAGCAGCCAAGAGACAGGGGGCACTGAAGCTTTCTTT. The chain uses TRBV5-4 and TRBJ1-1, with TRBD1 identical over 9 bases. V trimming: 4 bases; J trimming: 4 bases; junction bases outside the gene matches: 5. Germline CDR1 and CDR2: SGHNT and YYREEE (reference sequence). The CDR3 is 14 residues long. Variable domain in full (rest from reference TRBV5-4 and TRBJ1-1): ETGVTQSPTHLIKTRGQQVTLRCSSQSGHNTVSWYQQALGQGPQFIFQYYREEENGRGNFPPRFSGLQFPNYSSELNVNALELDDSALYLCASSQETGGTEAFFGQGTRLTVV.

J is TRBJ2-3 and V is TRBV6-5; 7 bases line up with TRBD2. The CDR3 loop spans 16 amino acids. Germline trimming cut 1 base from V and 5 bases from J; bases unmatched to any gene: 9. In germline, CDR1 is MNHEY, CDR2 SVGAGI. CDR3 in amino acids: CASSYLAGKRGDTQYF. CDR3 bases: TGTGCCAGCAGTTACTTAGCGGGCAAACGGGGAGATACGCAGTATTTT.

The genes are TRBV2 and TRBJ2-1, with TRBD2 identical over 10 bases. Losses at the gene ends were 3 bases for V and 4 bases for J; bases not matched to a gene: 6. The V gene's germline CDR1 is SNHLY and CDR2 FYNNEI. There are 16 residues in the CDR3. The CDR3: CASSDTGTSAYNEQFF. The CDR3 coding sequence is TGTGCCAGCAGTGACACCGGGACTAGCGCTTACAATGAGCAGTTCTTC. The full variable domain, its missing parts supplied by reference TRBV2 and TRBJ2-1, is EPEVTQTPSHQVTQMGQEVILRCVPISNHLYFYWYRQILGQKVEFLVSFYNNEISEKSEIFDDQFSVERPDGSNFTLKIRSTKLEDSAMYFCASSDTGTSAYNEQFFGPGTRLTVL.

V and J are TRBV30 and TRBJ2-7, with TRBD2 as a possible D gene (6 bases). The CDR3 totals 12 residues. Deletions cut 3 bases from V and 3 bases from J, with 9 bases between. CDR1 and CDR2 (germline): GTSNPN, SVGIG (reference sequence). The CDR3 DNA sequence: TGTGCCTGGAGCGGGAGCGGCTACGAGCAGTACTTC. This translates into CAWSGSGYEQYF.

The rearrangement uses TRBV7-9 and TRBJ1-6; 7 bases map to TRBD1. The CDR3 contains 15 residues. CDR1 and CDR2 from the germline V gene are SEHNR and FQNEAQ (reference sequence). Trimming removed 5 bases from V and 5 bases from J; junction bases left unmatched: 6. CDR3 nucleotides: TGTGCCAGCAGCCCCCGGGGGACAGATAATTCACCCCTCCACTTT. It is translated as CASSPRGTDNSPLHF.

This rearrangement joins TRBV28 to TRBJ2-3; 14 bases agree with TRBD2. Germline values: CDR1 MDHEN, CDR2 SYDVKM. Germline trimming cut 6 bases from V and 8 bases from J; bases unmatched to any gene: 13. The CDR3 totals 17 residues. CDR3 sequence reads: CASSRSTSGGVFGTQYF. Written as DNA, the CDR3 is TGTGCCAGCAGCCGCTCGACTAGCGGGGGGGTTTTCGGTACGCAGTATTTT.

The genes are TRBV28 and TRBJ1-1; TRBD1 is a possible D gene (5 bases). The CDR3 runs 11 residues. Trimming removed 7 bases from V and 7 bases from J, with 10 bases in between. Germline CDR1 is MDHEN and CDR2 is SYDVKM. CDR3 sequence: CASKIQGEAFF. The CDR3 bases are TGTGCCAGCAAGATTCAGGGTGAAGCTTTCTTT.

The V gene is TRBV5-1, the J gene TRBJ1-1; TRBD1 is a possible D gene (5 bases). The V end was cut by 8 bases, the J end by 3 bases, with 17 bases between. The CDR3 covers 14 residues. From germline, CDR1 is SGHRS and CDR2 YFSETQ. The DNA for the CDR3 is TGCGCCAGTCGGCTGGGGCCACTGGACACTGAAGCTTTCTTT. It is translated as CASRLGPLDTEAFF.

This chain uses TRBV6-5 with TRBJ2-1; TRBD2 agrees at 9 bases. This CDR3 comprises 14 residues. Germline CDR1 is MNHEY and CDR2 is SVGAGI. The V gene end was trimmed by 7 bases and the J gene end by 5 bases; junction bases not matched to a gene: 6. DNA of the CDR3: TGTGCCAGCAATCGACTAGCGGTAGACAATGAGCAGTTCTTC. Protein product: CASNRLAVDNEQFF.

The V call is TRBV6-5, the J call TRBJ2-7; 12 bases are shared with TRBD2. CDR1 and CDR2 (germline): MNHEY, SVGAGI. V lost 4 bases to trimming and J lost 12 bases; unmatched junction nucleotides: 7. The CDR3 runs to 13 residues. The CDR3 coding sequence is TGTGCCAGCAGTTCGCTAGCGGGAGGGAGTGGGTACTTC. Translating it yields CASSSLAGGSGYF.

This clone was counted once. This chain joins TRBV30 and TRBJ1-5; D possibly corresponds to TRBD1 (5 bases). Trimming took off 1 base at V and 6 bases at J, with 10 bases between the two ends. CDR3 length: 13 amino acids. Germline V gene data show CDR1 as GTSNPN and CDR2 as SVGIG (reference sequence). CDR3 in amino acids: CAWSDWGGQPQHF. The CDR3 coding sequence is TGTGCCTGGAGTGACTGGGGGGGTCAGCCCCAGCATTTT.

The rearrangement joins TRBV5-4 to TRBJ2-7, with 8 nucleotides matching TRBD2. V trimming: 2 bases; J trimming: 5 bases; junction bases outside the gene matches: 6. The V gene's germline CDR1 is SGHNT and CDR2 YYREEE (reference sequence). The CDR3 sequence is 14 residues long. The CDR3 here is CASSFRGSGDEQYF. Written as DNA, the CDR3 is TGTGCCAGCAGCTTTCGTGGTAGCGGGGACGAGCAGTACTTC.

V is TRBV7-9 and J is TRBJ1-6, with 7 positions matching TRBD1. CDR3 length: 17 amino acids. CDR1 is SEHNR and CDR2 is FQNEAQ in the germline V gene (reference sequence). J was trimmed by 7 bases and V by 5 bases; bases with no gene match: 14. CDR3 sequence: CASSRPVPGQNNSPLHF. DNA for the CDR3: TGTGCCAGCAGCCGCCCAGTCCCGGGACAGAACAATTCACCCCTCCACTTT.

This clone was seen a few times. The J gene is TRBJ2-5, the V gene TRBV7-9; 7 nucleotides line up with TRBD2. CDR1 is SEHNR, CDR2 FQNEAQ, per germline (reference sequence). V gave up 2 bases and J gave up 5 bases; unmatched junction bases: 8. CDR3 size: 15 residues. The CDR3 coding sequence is TGTGCCAGCAGCTTACTGGCTAGCGGTGAGGAGACCCAGTACTTC. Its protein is CASSLLASGEETQYF.

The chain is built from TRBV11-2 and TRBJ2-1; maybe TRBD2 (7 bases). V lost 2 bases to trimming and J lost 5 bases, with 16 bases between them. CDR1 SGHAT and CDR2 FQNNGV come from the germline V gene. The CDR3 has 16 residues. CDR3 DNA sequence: TGTGCCAGCAGCTTATTGACGGGGGGCGGCCACAATGAGCAGTTCTTC. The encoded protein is CASSLLTGGGHNEQFF.

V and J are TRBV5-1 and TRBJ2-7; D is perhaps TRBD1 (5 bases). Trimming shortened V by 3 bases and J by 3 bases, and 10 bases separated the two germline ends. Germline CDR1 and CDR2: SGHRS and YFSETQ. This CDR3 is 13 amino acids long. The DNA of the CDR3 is TGCGCCAGCAGCTATGCAAGGGGCTACGAGCAGTACTTC. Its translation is CASSYARGYEQYF.